This is a list of T cell receptor beta chains from one sample in a study of control samples from healthy donors and cancer patients. Sequencing was performed with immunoSEQ multiplex PCR; in TCRdb, only in-frame clones are kept and a portion is missing. The table records 90,000 to 110,000 clones, about nine tenths of them present only once. Sequences were obtained from blood. Receptor source: a human donor in good health. The donor label of this sample is uncertain. CDR3s include the opening cysteine and the closing phenylalanine or tryptophan. D genes are given only for firm matches. Size is stated for part of the rows, as once, few or many counts, or as a class when the clone is expanded.

v_gene	j_gene	abundance	d_gene	CDR3nt	CDR3aa
TRBV10-1	TRBJ1-1	.	.	TGCGCCAGCAGTGAGTTTATGAACACTGAAGCTTTCTTT	CASSEFMNTEAFF
TRBV19	TRBJ2-7	.	.	TGTGCCACCTCCTCTCCGACGGAGCAGTACTTC	CATSSPTEQYF
TRBV6-5	TRBJ2-3	.	TRBD1	TGTGCCAGCAGGTTCGGACAGGGGAACACAGATACGCAGTATTTT	CASRFGQGNTDTQYF
TRBV19	TRBJ2-6	.	.	TGTGCCAGTTCTTCAGGGAGCTCTGGGGCCAACGTCCTGACTTTC	CASSSGSSGANVLTF
TRBV4-3	TRBJ1-1	.	TRBD1	TGCGCCAGCAGCCGGCAAAATGACAGGGGCACTGAAGCTTTCTTT	CASSRQNDRGTEAFF
TRBV12-3/TRBV12-4	TRBJ1-1	.	.	TGTGCCAGCAGTCGCCAGGGGAAGGAAGCTTTCTTT	CASSRQGKEAFF
TRBV7-8	TRBJ2-3	.	.	TGTGCCAGCAGCTTAGCGGGGTACGTCACAGATACGCAGTATTTT	CASSLAGYVTDTQYF
TRBV5-8	TRBJ2-1	few	TRBD2	TGTGCCAGCAGCTTACAACCGACTAGCGGGAACTACAATGAGCAGTTCTTC	CASSLQPTSGNYNEQFF
TRBV28	TRBJ2-7	.	.	TGTGCCAGCAGTACTAGGGAGCAGTACTTC	CASSTREQYF
TRBV2	TRBJ2-2	.	.	TGTGCCAGCAGTGACTTAGAAGGCGACATCCGGGAGCTGTTTTTT	CASSDLEGDIRELFF
TRBV6-2/TRBV6-3	TRBJ1-6	.	.	TGTGCCAGCAGTTACAGAACGGGGTCTTCACCCCTCCACTTT	CASSYRTGSSPLHF
TRBV19	TRBJ1-5	.	.	TGTGCCAGTAGTATAGATAGGGGACCCAATCAGCCCCAGCATTTT	CASSIDRGPNQPQHF
TRBV6-6	TRBJ2-4	.	TRBD2	TGTGCCAGCAGTCGACGGGCCGGGGGGGGCGCGAGTGAAAACATTCAGTACTTC	CASSRRAGGGASENIQYF
TRBV5-1	TRBJ2-3	.	TRBD2	TGCGCCAGCAGCTACGGGACTAGCGGGGCCGATACGCAGTATTTT	CASSYGTSGADTQYF
TRBV30	TRBJ2-1	.	TRBD2	TGTGCCTGGATTCTAGCCCGGACTAGCGGGGGAAACTACAATGAGCAGTTCTTC	CAWILARTSGGNYNEQFF
TRBV5-1	TRBJ1-2	.	.	TGCGCCAGCAGCGGATTTGGCGGAGCTAACTATGGCTACACCTTC	CASSGFGGANYGYTF
TRBV28	TRBJ2-1	.	TRBD1	TGTGCCAGCCGGGACAGGGCTTACAATGAGCAGTTCTTC	CASRDRAYNEQFF
TRBV7-9	TRBJ1-1	.	.	TGTGCCAGCAGCTTAGGGTGGGGAGATGAAGCTTTCTTT	CASSLGWGDEAFF
TRBV24-1	TRBJ2-5	few	TRBD1	TGTGCCACCAGTTATAGGACAGGGATCCAAGAGACCCAGTACTTC	CATSYRTGIQETQYF
TRBV30	TRBJ2-1	.	.	TGTGCCTGGAGCTACAGGGTCAATGAGCAGTTCTTC	CAWSYRVNEQFF
TRBV30	TRBJ2-2	once	.	TGTGCCTGGAGTCCCGGGTACGGACCGGGCGAGCTGTTTTTT	CAWSPGYGPGELFF
TRBV7-2	TRBJ1-4	.	.	TGTGCCAGCAGCTTATCACGGGGAAAGGGTGAAAAACTGTTTTTT	CASSLSRGKGEKLFF
TRBV12-3/TRBV12-4	TRBJ1-3	.	.	TGTGCCAGCTCCCTCTCTGGAAACACCATATATTTT	CASSLSGNTIYF
TRBV9	TRBJ1-3	.	.	TGTGCCAGCAGCGTTCGGGACCAAGGAAACACCATATATTTT	CASSVRDQGNTIYF
TRBV9	TRBJ1-1	.	TRBD1	TGTGCCAGCAGCGTAGAGGGGGCAATTGTGAACACTGAAGCTTTCTTT	CASSVEGAIVNTEAFF
TRBV5-1	TRBJ2-3	.	.	TGCGCCAGCAGCCCTCGGACAGATCACACAGATACGCAGTATTTT	CASSPRTDHTDTQYF
TRBV27	TRBJ2-5	.	.	TGTGCCAGCAGTTTACGGGCGGGAGAGACCCAGTACTTC	CASSLRAGETQYF
TRBV11-2	TRBJ1-5	.	.	TGTGCCAGCAGCTTAGAAGGGGAGAGCAATCAGCCCCAGCATTTT	CASSLEGESNQPQHF
TRBV7-8	TRBJ2-7	.	TRBD2	TGTGCCAGCACCCAGGAGCGGGGCCCCTACGAGCAGTACTTC	CASTQERGPYEQYF
TRBV7-7	TRBJ2-2	.	.	TGTGCTAGCAGCTTAGTGCAGAACACCGGGGAGCTGTTTTTT	CASSLVQNTGELFF
TRBV29-1	TRBJ2-1	.	TRBD2	TGCAGCGCCGAGTTTCGGGGGGGCGGGGCTGATGAGCAGTTCTTC	CSAEFRGGGADEQFF
TRBV12-3/TRBV12-4	TRBJ2-7	.	.	TGTGCCAGCAGTTTCGAAGGTCCCTACGAGCAGTACTTC	CASSFEGPYEQYF
TRBV5-4	TRBJ1-2	once	.	TGTGCCAGCAGCCCAGGGGTCTCGGAGGGCTACACCTTC	CASSPGVSEGYTF
TRBV9	TRBJ1-1	.	.	TGTGCCAGCAGCGTAGGGACACTCACGAACACTGAAGCTTTCTTT	CASSVGTLTNTEAFF
TRBV5-1	TRBJ2-7	once	.	TGCGCCAGCAGCTTGGTGGGCCCGGGGCTGGGGAAAGACTCCTACGAGCAGTACTTC	CASSLVGPGLGKDSYEQYF
TRBV5-1	TRBJ2-5	.	TRBD1	TGCGCCAGCAGCACCGGGACAGGGGGCAAACAGACCCAGTACTTC	CASSTGTGGKQTQYF
TRBV25-1	TRBJ1-3	.	.	TGTGCCAGCAGTGAATGGGGCGACAACTCTGGAAACACCATATATTTT	CASSEWGDNSGNTIYF
TRBV5-1	TRBJ1-1	.	TRBD1	TGCGCCAGCAGCTTGGGGACAGGAATGAACACTGAAGCTTTCTTT	CASSLGTGMNTEAFF
TRBV14	TRBJ2-2	.	.	TGTGCCAGCAGCCAAGTCGGCACCGGGGAGCTGTTTTTT	CASSQVGTGELFF
TRBV7-2	TRBJ1-4	.	.	TGTGCCAGCAGCCTTAGAGCGACAACTAATGAAAAACTGTTTTTT	CASSLRATTNEKLFF
TRBV25-1	TRBJ1-4	.	TRBD1	TGTGCCAGCAGTGACAGGGACAGAAGAGAAGAAAAACTGTTTTTT	CASSDRDRREEKLFF